A single sample gave rise to the 26 T cell receptor beta chains below, sequenced in a study of cytomegalovirus exposure and HLA in healthy donors. Use of 60 Vbeta and 13 Jbeta primers characterized the PCR. The table came from immunoSEQ multiplex PCR; TCRdb's copy has only in-frame clones and leaves some out. The profile shows more than 95,000 clones, 60% to 85% of them singletons. The specimen sequenced was PBMCs. The receptors come from a woman between 18 and 29 years old in good health and CMV-seropositive.

This chain uses TRBV28 with TRBJ1-1; a possible D gene is TRBD1 (6 bases). Germline CDR1 is MDHEN and CDR2 is SYDVKM. The germline V and J ends were trimmed by 2 bases and 0 bases, with 22 bases remaining between them. The CDR3 totals 19 residues. The CDR3 region has the DNA TGTGCCAGCAGTTTAAGTTTCGACAGGCCGACTTTAATGAACACTGAAGCTTTCTTT. This gives the protein CASSLSFDRPTLMNTEAFF.

The rearrangement joins TRBV18 to TRBJ1-4; D remains ambiguous. The length of the CDR3 is 13 residues. The V and J ends lost 2 bases and 10 bases respectively, with 11 bases between them. Looked up from germline, CDR1 is KGHSH and CDR2 is LQKENI. The CDR3 DNA reads TGTGCCAGCTCACCAGGACTGGAGGGAAAACTGTTTTTT. Translating it yields CASSPGLEGKLFF.

This clone was counted only a few times. V and J are TRBV19 and TRBJ1-5; 8 bases map to TRBD1. Trimming took 6 bases from V and 5 from J; bases not matched to a gene: 3. Germline CDR1 reads LNHDA; CDR2 reads SQIVND (reference sequence). The CDR3 runs 13 residues. Here the CDR3 reads CASRPGGDQPQHF. CDR3 nucleotide sequence: TGTGCCAGTAGACCAGGGGGCGATCAGCCCCAGCATTTT.

The chain has TRBV4-2 and TRBJ2-5, with 8 bases aligning to TRBD2. Trimming removed 0 bases from V and 6 bases from J; junction bases left unmatched: 15. The CDR3 runs 18 residues. Germline V CDR1 and CDR2: LGHNA, YNFKEQ. Written as DNA, the CDR3 is TGTGCCAGCAGCCAAGATGACGGGAGGGCCTTGTTTGGGCAGACCCAGTACTTC. It is translated as CASSQDDGRALFGQTQYF.

This rearrangement joins TRBV6-1 to TRBJ2-2; 10 nucleotides align to TRBD2. Germline V CDR1 and CDR2: MNHNS, SASEGT. There are 15 residues in the CDR3. After removal of 5 bases from V and 3 bases from J, the junction contained 3 bases not matched to a gene. CDR3 residues: CASSTGTSDTGELFF. CDR3 nucleotide sequence: TGTGCCAGCAGTACCGGGACTAGCGACACCGGGGAGCTGTTTTTT.

V and J are TRBV7-2 and TRBJ2-7; D might be TRBD1 (6 bases). The V gene's germline CDR1 is SGHTA and CDR2 FQGNSA. The CDR3 is 15 residues long. The ends were cut back, 4 bases at V and 0 bases at J, with 13 bases in the middle. CDR3 coding DNA: TGTGCCAGCAGCTCAGGGGTTGGCAGCTCCTACGAGCAGTACTTC. This gives the protein CASSSGVGSSYEQYF.

The chain joins TRBV9 to TRBJ1-2; possibly TRBD1 for D (6 bases). The V gene's germline CDR1 is SGDLS and CDR2 YYNGEE. The CDR3 spans 13 residues. Trimming removed 8 bases from V and 2 bases from J, with 13 bases in between. The CDR3 here is CASRGGGNYGYTF. The DNA for the CDR3 is TGTGCCAGTCGAGGGGGGGGAAACTATGGCTACACCTTC.

This chain links TRBV11-2 with TRBJ1-1; 7 nucleotides agree with TRBD1. In germline, CDR1 is SGHAT, CDR2 FQNNGV. This CDR3 has 13 residues. V shed 5 bases and J 6 bases; nucleotides not matched to a gene: 6. Here the CDR3 reads CASSLGTAAEAFF. The CDR3 nucleotides are TGTGCCAGCAGCCTCGGGACAGCTGCTGAAGCTTTCTTT.

The gene calls are TRBV5-1 and TRBJ2-7; D may be TRBD1 (5 bases). The CDR3 extends over 14 amino acids. V was pared by 0 bases and J by 3 bases, with 10 bases between. Germline CDR1 reads SGHRS; CDR2 reads YFSETQ. This CDR3 is CASSLEGVRYEQYF. CDR3 nucleotides: TGCGCCAGCAGCTTGGAAGGGGTCCGCTACGAGCAGTACTTC.

This clone was seen many times. This chain links TRBV6-4 with TRBJ2-1; 7 bases line up with TRBD2. The CDR3 spans 14 residues. With V trimmed by 3 bases and J by 6 bases, 5 bases remained unmatched. CDR1 MRHNA and CDR2 SNTAGT come from the germline V gene. The CDR3: CASSEASGSNEQFF. The CDR3 DNA reads TGTGCCAGCAGTGAAGCTAGCGGTTCCAATGAGCAGTTCTTC.

Written as DNA, the CDR3 is TGTGCCAGCACCCAGAAACAGGCGTTCCAAGAGACCCAGTACTTC. Translation: CASTQKQAFQETQYF. V is TRBV6-5 and J is TRBJ2-5, with TRBD1 as a possible D gene (5 bases). Germline loops: CDR1 MNHEY, CDR2 SVGAGI. The V end was cut by 7 bases, the J end by 1 base, with 16 bases between. CDR3 length: 15 amino acids.

This sequence joins TRBV5-6 and TRBJ2-6, with a weak D call TRBD1 (6 bases). Germline V gene lookup returns CDR1 SGHDT and CDR2 YYEEEE. Trimming shortened V by 3 bases and J by 1 base, and 11 bases separated the two germline ends. The CDR3 is 16 amino acids. The CDR3 protein is CASSSPGTSGANVLTF. DNA for the CDR3: TGTGCCAGCAGCTCCCCCGGGACATCTGGGGCCAACGTCCTGACTTTC.

The gene calls are TRBV13 and TRBJ1-1; possible D gene TRBD1, 6 bases. Trimming removed 3 bases from V and 4 bases from J, with 9 bases in between. Per germline, CDR1 PRHDT and CDR2 FYEKMQ (reference sequence). This CDR3 region has 13 residues. CDR3 region: CASSLGHSTEAFF. CDR3 bases: TGTGCCAGCAGCTTGGGACATTCCACTGAAGCTTTCTTT.

The chain combines TRBV4-1 with TRBJ2-7, with 8 bases lining up with TRBD1. Germline values: CDR1 MGHRA, CDR2 YSYEKL. This CDR3 has 16 residues. The junction had 7 bases not matched to a gene; V was cut back by 3 bases and J by 0 bases. The CDR3 region has the DNA TGCGCCAGCAGCCATCGACAGGGGAGCAGCTCCTACGAGCAGTACTTC. This gives the protein CASSHRQGSSSYEQYF.

This clone was picked up one time. This chain joins TRBV11-2 and TRBJ2-7, with no clear D. From germline, CDR1 is SGHAT and CDR2 FQNNGV. V shed 2 bases and J shed 1 base, with 6 bases lying between them. The CDR3 totals 13 residues. The CDR3 protein is CASSLQESYEQYF. Written as DNA, the CDR3 is TGTGCCAGCAGCTTACAGGAATCCTACGAGCAGTACTTC. The variable domain in full, completed from reference TRBV11-2 and TRBJ2-7, reads EAGVAQSPRYKIIEKRQSVAFWCNPISGHATLYWYQQILGQGPKLLIQFQNNGVVDDSQLPKDRFSAERLKGVDSTLKIQPAKLEDSAVYLCASSLQESYEQYFGPGTRLTVT.

This chain uses TRBV6-5 with TRBJ2-1; no clear D gene. Germline assignment: CDR1 MNHEY and CDR2 SVGAGI. V lost 0 bases to trimming and J lost 8 bases, with 11 bases between them. This CDR3 has 14 amino acids. This chain's CDR3 is CASSYSMASDEQFF. CDR3 bases: TGTGCCAGCAGTTACTCGATGGCCAGCGATGAGCAGTTCTTC.

V and J are TRBV28 and TRBJ1-5, with 8 bases aligning to TRBD1. Looked up from germline, CDR1 is MDHEN and CDR2 is SYDVKM. The CDR3 is 15 amino acids. Trimming took 6 bases from V and 1 from J; bases not matched to a gene: 5. CDR3 amino acids: CASSWTGRSNQPQHF. The CDR3 DNA is TGTGCCAGCAGCTGGACAGGGAGGAGCAATCAGCCCCAGCATTTT.

The genes are TRBV5-1 and TRBJ2-7; 7 positions match TRBD1. CDR1 is SGHRS, CDR2 YFSETQ, per germline. V lost 0 bases and J lost 6; bases outside the gene matches: 6. The CDR3 contains 14 residues. In DNA, the CDR3 is TGCGCCAGCAGCTTGGTAGGGGGCCCCCTCGAGCAGTACTTC. Protein sequence: CASSLVGGPLEQYF.

The V and J genes are TRBV30 and TRBJ2-1, with 7 bases fitting TRBD2. V lost 0 bases to trimming and J lost 2 bases; unmatched junction nucleotides: 4. CDR1 GTSNPN and CDR2 SVGIG come from the germline V gene (reference sequence). This CDR3 contains 15 residues. As DNA, the CDR3 is TGTGCCTGGAGTGTGGCTAGCGGTGCCTACAATGAGCAGTTCTTC. As protein: CAWSVASGAYNEQFF.

This clone was observed a single time. V and J are TRBV10-2 and TRBJ1-5; weak D call: TRBD1 (6 bases). V was clipped by 10 bases and J by 0 bases, with 10 bases between them. The V gene's germline CDR1 is WSHSY and CDR2 SAAADI. This CDR3 is 13 amino acids long. CDR3 in amino acids: CATSTGSNQPQHF. The CDR3 DNA reads as TGCGCCACCTCGACAGGTAGCAATCAGCCCCAGCATTTT.

This chain joins TRBV2 and TRBJ2-7, with 7 bases that match TRBD1. Per the germline V gene, CDR1 is SNHLY and CDR2 is FYNNEI. The V and J ends lost 3 bases and 1 base, in that order; junction bases with no gene match: 6. The CDR3 length is 15 residues. The CDR3 spells CASSEAGTASYEQYF. In DNA form, the CDR3 reads TGTGCCAGCAGTGAGGCCGGGACAGCTTCCTACGAGCAGTACTTC.

The chain has TRBV19 and TRBJ1-2, with 10 bases fitting TRBD1. With 6 bases clipped from V and 6 bases from J, the junction kept 10 bases outside the gene matches. The germline CDR1 and CDR2 sequences are LNHDA and SQIVND (reference sequence). This CDR3 region has 15 residues. CDR3 coding DNA: TGTGCCAGTAGCCTGAAAGACAGGGGGCAAGATGGCTACACCTTC. Protein: CASSLKDRGQDGYTF.

The CDR3, as DNA: TGTGCCTGGGTAACCGGGACATCTTCACCCCTCCACTTT. It specifies CAWVTGTSSPLHF. This chain uses TRBV30 with TRBJ1-6; weak D call: TRBD1 (6 bases). Trimming took 5 bases from V and 9 from J, leaving 14 bases between them. This CDR3 region has 13 residues. Germline V gene sequence: CDR1 GTSNPN, CDR2 SVGIG (reference sequence).

V usage is TRBV5-8 and J usage is TRBJ1-5, with 8 bases lining up with TRBD1. Germline V gene sequence: CDR1 SGHTS, CDR2 YDEGEE. The CDR3 length is 16 residues. Unmatched junction bases numbered 12, after V lost 4 bases and J lost 6 bases. The CDR3 here is CASSRDRQRGGQPQHF. CDR3 coding DNA: TGTGCCAGCAGCCGGGACAGGCAAAGAGGCGGTCAGCCCCAGCATTTT.

The V and J genes are TRBV6-1 and TRBJ2-7; 7 nucleotides match TRBD1. The trim removed 1 base at V and 2 bases at J, leaving 2 bases unmatched. Germline-derived CDR1 and CDR2 are MNHNS and SASEGT. The CDR3 contains 14 residues. The CDR3 spells CASSEGDSPYEQYF. As DNA, the CDR3 is TGTGCCAGCAGTGAAGGGGACAGTCCCTACGAGCAGTACTTC.

This chain joins TRBV10-3 and TRBJ2-2, with a tentative D call TRBD1 (6 bases). The CDR3 consists of 14 residues. The germline gives CDR1 ENHRY, CDR2 SYGVKD. V was trimmed by 3 bases and J by 1 base, leaving 6 bases between them. The chain's CDR3 is CAISDRGNTGELFF. DNA for the CDR3: TGTGCCATCAGTGACAGGGGGAACACCGGGGAGCTGTTTTTT.